One sample yielded the 3 T cell receptor beta chains listed below, sequenced in a study of spatial heterogeneity in lung cancer. A single record per CDR3 protein comes from TCRdb applying MiXCR to the 5' RACE reads. The sample lists several thousand distinct CDR3 sequences, around an eighth occurring once. Whole-study findings and limits: Expanded alpha and beta TCR counts within tumors tracked tumor mutation counts.

No antigen is known for these receptors. Time point in this sample: sample taken at primary tumor resection. The source was lung tumor tissue, collected at surgery. Receptors originate from a male donor with early-stage non-small cell lung cancer.

This clonotype is labeled medium-sized. This beta chain is off target for a library built for alpha chains, so its abundance means little. The V and J genes are TRBV6-5 and TRBJ2-7, with D hard to call. CDR3 length: 12 residues. Per germline, CDR1 MNHEY and CDR2 SVGAGI. V lost 8 bases and J lost 4, with 12 bases in between. This CDR3 is CASRARTYEQYF. The DNA for the CDR3 is TGTGCCAGCCGGGCCAGAACATACGAGCAGTACTTC.

This clonotype was recorded at least ten times. This beta chain is a stray sequence in a library constructed for alpha chains; its clone size is not meaningful. The V gene is TRBV20-1, the J gene TRBJ1-5, with a weak D call TRBD1 (5 bases). V was pared by 3 bases and J by 2 bases, with 8 bases between. The germline V gene has CDR1 DFQATT and CDR2 SNEGSKA (reference sequence). CDR3 length: 13 residues. CDR3 nucleotide sequence: TGCAGTGCTAGGACGACAGGCAATCAGCCCCAGCATTTT. Its protein is CSARTTGNQPQHF.

As regards this clonotype: In a library made to pick up alpha chains, this beta chain is a stray read with a size that means little. The chain recombines TRBV20-1 with TRBJ1-5, with a weak D call TRBD1 (5 bases). The CDR3 runs to 15 residues. CDR1 DFQATT and CDR2 SNEGSKA come from the germline V gene (reference sequence). Trimming pared 4 bases from V and 2 bases from J, leaving 15 bases between. As DNA, the CDR3 is TGCAGTGCTACTAGTGGGGCTAGGGGCAATCAGCCCCAGCATTTT. Translating it yields CSATSGARGNQPQHF.